This T cell receptor (beta chain) emerged from a study of regulatory T cells in long-lasting Graves disease. Indicated time point: persistent/refractory GD, antithyroid drugs over 5 years with positive TRAb. After RNA was extracted from PBMCs, the TCR library was made from it. Comment on this clonotype: Its antigen is currently unknown.

Study conclusions and caveats: Authors noted too few samples as a limitation. Among samples with persistent disease, TRBV28, TRBJ1-2 and TRBJ2-5 were favored.

Germline lookup yields CDR1 SGHTA and CDR2 FQGNSA. This CDR3 is built from 15 residues. Losses at the gene ends were 8 bases for V and 0 bases for J; bases not matched to a gene: 2. Sequencing libraries for TCR beta were prepared with iRepertoire HTBI primers and Arm-PCR of CDR3 regions. One entry per CDR3 protein, called by TCRdb with MiXCR from the multiplex PCR reads. The repertoire holds about 660,000 distinct CDR3 sequences, 30% seen once, with roughly 41% in the top ten. The gene calls are TRBV7-2 and TRBJ2-6; TRBD2 matches at 9 bases. The TCR comes from a female donor with Graves disease. This specimen was peripheral blood mononuclear cells (PBMCs), taken when the disease was refractory, from a patient treated with antithyroid drugs. CDR3 residues: CASATSGSGANVLTF. The CDR3 DNA reads as TGTGCCAGCGCGACTAGCGGCTCTGGGGCCAACGTCCTGACTTTC.